These T cell receptor beta chains were read from a single sample in a study of blood T cells in healthy people across ages. TCRdb re-analysed the 5' RACE reads in MiXCR, keeping a single row per CDR3 protein. Of 650,000 to 700,000 distinct CDR3 sequences listed, about 50% were seen once; the top ten hold 13%. Sequenced sample: blood. The receptors stem from a woman of 80 years or more in good health. CDR3s include the opening cysteine and the closing phenylalanine or tryptophan. The D gene is left open where the match is weak. Rows may omit the clone size; those that give it use once, few, many or a size class.

cdr3_aa | cdr3_nt | j_call | d_call | v_call | clone_size
CAISGPGQGSENIQYF | TGTGCCATCAGTGGGCCGGGACAGGGGAGTGAAAACATTCAGTACTTC | TRBJ2-4 | TRBD1 | TRBV10-3 | NA
CASSFPNRGTGELFF | TGTGCCAGCAGTTTCCCCAATAGAGGCACCGGGGAGCTGTTTTTT | TRBJ2-2 | NA | TRBV28 | NA
CASSQRDRVDNEQFF | TGTGCCAGCAGCCAAAGGGACAGGGTGGACAATGAGCAGTTCTTC | TRBJ2-1 | TRBD1 | TRBV14 | many
CSALLGRGAVETQYF | TGCAGTGCCCTCCTCGGGCGCGGGGCGGTTGAGACCCAGTACTTC | TRBJ2-5 | NA | TRBV20-1 | few
CASSLGQDVSEQFF | TGTGCCAGCAGTTTAGGACAGGACGTCAGTGAGCAGTTCTTC | TRBJ2-1 | TRBD1 | TRBV28 | many
CASSYVGSATYEQYF | TGTGCCAGCAGTTACGTGGGCAGCGCGACCTACGAGCAGTACTTC | TRBJ2-7 | NA | TRBV6-6 | NA
CSVAYNGRDNPYEQYF | TGCAGCGTGGCATATAATGGCCGGGACAACCCCTACGAGCAGTACTTC | TRBJ2-7 | NA | TRBV29-1 | NA
CAWSAVGSLYYEQYF | TGTGCCTGGAGCGCCGTCGGCAGCCTATACTACGAGCAGTACTTC | TRBJ2-7 | NA | TRBV30 | NA
CSAAQGARDQPQHF | TGCAGTGCTGCTCAGGGGGCGAGGGATCAGCCCCAGCATTTT | TRBJ1-5 | TRBD1 | TRBV20-1 | NA
CASSDSGVGSPLHF | TGCGCCAGCAGTGACTCAGGGGTCGGCTCACCCCTCCACTTT | TRBJ1-6 | NA | TRBV10-1 | many
CASSLELAKNIQYF | TGCGCCAGCAGCCTCGAGTTAGCCAAAAACATTCAGTACTTC | TRBJ2-4 | NA | TRBV5-1 | many
CASSFGLTVFMNAEAFF | TGTGCCAGCAGCTTCGGTCTGACAGTCTTCATGAACGCTGAAGCTTTCTTT | TRBJ1-1 | NA | TRBV7-8 | NA
CASSLSNRLAGGYNEQFF | TGTGCCAGCAGCCTCTCGAACCGACTAGCGGGGGGGTACAATGAGCAGTTCTTC | TRBJ2-1 | TRBD2 | TRBV11-2 | many
CASSLSVETTNEKLFF | TGTGCCAGCAGTTTGTCAGTGGAAACAACTAATGAAAAACTGTTTTTT | TRBJ1-4 | NA | TRBV28 | NA
CSASTGGASNQPQHF | TGCAGTGCTAGCACTGGAGGGGCTAGCAATCAGCCCCAGCATTTT | TRBJ1-5 | NA | TRBV20-1 | few
CASSSNRGYTQYF | TGTGCCAGCAGCAGTAACAGGGGATATACGCAGTATTTT | TRBJ2-3 | TRBD1 | TRBV12-3/TRBV12-4 | NA
CASSPGFSFYNEQFF | TGCGCCAGCAGCCCGGGGTTTAGCTTCTACAATGAGCAGTTCTTC | TRBJ2-1 | NA | TRBV4-1 | few
CASSQSYRDTEAFF | TGCGCCAGCAGCCAATCCTATCGGGACACTGAAGCTTTCTTT | TRBJ1-1 | NA | TRBV5-1 | few
CASSLTRGPTEQFF | TGTGCCAGCAGCTTAACTAGAGGACCCACAGAGCAGTTTTTC | TRBJ2-1 | NA | TRBV7-2 | NA